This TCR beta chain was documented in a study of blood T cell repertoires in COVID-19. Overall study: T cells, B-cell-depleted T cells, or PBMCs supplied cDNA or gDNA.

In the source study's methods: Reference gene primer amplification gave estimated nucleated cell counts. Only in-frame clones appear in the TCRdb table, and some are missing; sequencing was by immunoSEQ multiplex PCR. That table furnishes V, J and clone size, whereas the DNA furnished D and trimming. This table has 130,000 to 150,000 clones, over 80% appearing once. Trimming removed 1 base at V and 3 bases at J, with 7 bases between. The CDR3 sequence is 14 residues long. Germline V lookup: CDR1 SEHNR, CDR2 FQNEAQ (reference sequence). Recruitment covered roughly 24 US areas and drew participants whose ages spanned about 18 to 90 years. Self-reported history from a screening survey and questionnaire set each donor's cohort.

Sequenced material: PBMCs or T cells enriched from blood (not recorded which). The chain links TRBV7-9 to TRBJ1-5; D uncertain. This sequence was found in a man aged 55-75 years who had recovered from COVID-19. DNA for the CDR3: TGTGCCAGCAGCTTAGGGCAACCCAATCAGCCCCAGCATTTT. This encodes CASSLGQPNQPQHF.